The 5 T cell receptor beta chains below come from one sample, sequenced in a study of follicular helper T cells after annual influenza vaccination. Time point here: 2015-2016 season, pre-vaccination. TCRdb's table, derived via immunoSEQ multiplex PCR, lists solely in-frame clones and lacks some. The sample gives approximately 12,000 clones, approximately 80% of which show up once; about 3.7% is in the top ten. The sample here was CXCR5+ CD38- circulating T follicular helper cells from blood, taken on the day of influenza vaccination. Subset given: circulating Tfh, non-naive CD4+CXCR5+PD-1+ (ICOS+CD38+ or ICOS-CD38-). The receptors come from an adult who received the influenza vaccine.

This chain uses TRBV5-4 with TRBJ1-4; 11 nucleotides line up with TRBD1. Trimming cost V 4 bases and J 6 bases; bases outside gene matches: 5. CDR3 length: 15 residues. Per the germline V gene, CDR1 is SGHNT and CDR2 is YYREEE (reference sequence). CDR3 protein: CASSQRDRGDEKLFF. The CDR3 nucleotides read TGTGCCAGCAGCCAGCGGGACAGGGGGGATGAAAAACTGTTTTTT.

The rearrangement links TRBV28 to TRBJ1-3, with D tentatively TRBD1 (5 bases). The V gene lost 10 bases and the J gene lost 3 bases, with 16 bases spanning the gap. Germline CDR1 is MDHEN and CDR2 is SYDVKM. The CDR3 runs to 14 residues. Here the CDR3 reads CAILGGANGNTIYF. CDR3 nucleotides: TGTGCCATCTTGGGGGGTGCTAATGGAAACACCATATATTTT.

This rearrangement joins TRBV15 to TRBJ1-3, with D uncertain. The V end was cut by 1 base, the J end by 7 bases, with 8 bases between. Germline CDR1 reads LNHNV; CDR2 reads YYDKDF (reference sequence). There are 13 residues in the CDR3. The CDR3 is CATSRVLWNTIYF. In DNA, the CDR3 is TGTGCCACCAGCAGAGTTCTTTGGAACACCATATATTTT.

This clone was counted once. The chain carries TRBV7-7 and TRBJ2-5, with D possibly TRBD1 on 5 matching bases. CDR1 SSHAT and CDR2 FNYEAQ come from the germline V gene (reference sequence). This CDR3 has 14 residues. The ends were cut back, 5 bases at V and 5 bases at J, with 15 bases in the middle. Written as DNA, the CDR3 is TGTGCCAGCAGCACATCGACAGTTGCGGAGACCCAGTACTTC. It yields the protein CASSTSTVAETQYF. The whole variable domain, filled in from reference TRBV7-7 and TRBJ2-5, reads GAGVSQSPRYKVTKRGQDVTLRCDPISSHATLYWYQQALGQGPEFLTYFNYEAQPDKSGLPSDRFSAERPEGSISTLTIQRTEQRDSAMYRCASSTSTVAETQYFGPGTRLLVL.

The rearrangement joins TRBV6-6 to TRBJ1-5, with 7 bases lining up with TRBD1. CDR3 length: 15 residues. Germline V gene lookup returns CDR1 MNHNY and CDR2 SVGAGI (reference sequence). V lost 2 bases to trimming and J lost 5 bases; unmatched junction nucleotides: 6. The CDR3 reads CASSYITGADQPQHF. The CDR3 DNA reads TGTGCCAGCAGTTACATTACAGGGGCAGATCAGCCCCAGCATTTT.